The subject of this entry is one T cell receptor beta chain. Its antigen is currently unknown. Its ends do not fully match the called genes, so a read error is possible. CDR3 size: 15 residues. CDR1 is SGHNT, CDR2 YYREEE, per germline (reference sequence). These data come from a study of T cell repertoires in cytomegalovirus infection. On the study more broadly: HLA-B-restricted CMV epitopes that are well studied were used alongside recently identified HLA-C-restricted ones. The public TCR beta signatures pointed to both CMV infection and matching HLA type. Study findings and constraints: Cumulative frequency of public TCR beta families picked out carriers of CMV plus the relevant HLA. HLA-C-restricted CMV clonotypes gave the most frequent clonotype in two of eight donors.

TCRdb re-called the reads with MiXCR, one entry per CDR3 protein. The data show about 74,000 distinct CDR3 sequences, less than 30% seen once. Sequences were derived from CD8+ T cells from cultured PBMCs, sampled from culture after CMV antigen stimulation. The rearrangement links TRBV5-4 to TRBJ2-1, with D possibly matching TRBD2 (6 bases). This sequence was found in a human donor in good health (CMV status not recorded). Some clones in this sample may be carry-over from other donors' samples. The CDR3 protein is CASTLAGSPYNEQFF. The CDR3, as DNA: TGTGCCAGCACCTTGGCGGGGAGTCCGTACAATGAGCAGTTCTTC.